This entry lists 18 T cell receptor beta chains sequenced from one sample in a study of tumor and adjacent non-tumor tissue in lung cancer. Three rounds of nested PCR, following a modified ARM-PCR protocol, produced the TCRbeta library. One entry per CDR3 protein results from TCRdb running MiXCR on the multiplex PCR reads. The table has about 98,000 distinct CDR3 sequences, around three quarters seen once; the top ten hold under 40%. RNA was extracted from bulk tissue without any cell sorting. The normal lung tissue was taken more than 3 cm from the tumor edge. The sequenced sample was distant non-tumor lung tissue. Source of these receptors: a man in his 60s with small cell lung cancer.

Worth noting for this clonotype: Being one base from a much bigger clone, this may be a read error. The rearrangement uses TRBV30 and TRBJ2-7, with D possibly being TRBD2 (5 bases). Per the germline V gene, CDR1 is GTSNPN and CDR2 is SVGIG (reference sequence). CDR3 length: 13 residues. Trimming stripped 0 bases from V and 5 bases from J, with 11 bases between. The CDR3 region is CAWSVSLANEQYF. As DNA, the CDR3 is TGTGCCTGGAGTGTCAGTCTAGCTAACGAGCAGTACTTC.

This clonotype was detected a few times. At one boundary the junction diverges from the germline segment, which might be a read error. This chain joins TRBV6-6 and TRBJ1-5; D possibly corresponds to TRBD1 (5 bases). The CDR3 spans 16 residues. Germline V gene data show CDR1 as MNHNY and CDR2 as SVGAGI (reference sequence). The CDR3 sequence is CASRKRVGDSYQPQHF. The CDR3 DNA reads as TGTGCCAGCAGAAAGAGGGTGGGGGATAGCTATCAGCCCCAGCACTTT.

Of note for this clonotype: A read error is possible here, since a much larger clone lies one base away. The genes are TRBV7-9 and TRBJ2-2, with 13 bases aligning to TRBD2. Germline V gene lookup returns CDR1 SEHNR and CDR2 FQNEAQ (reference sequence). The length of the CDR3 is 18 residues. CDR3: CDSSFPRTSGSVAGELFF. CDR3 DNA sequence: TGTGACAGCAGCTTCCCCCGGACTAGCGGGAGTGTGGCCGGGGAGCTGTTTTTT.

This rearrangement joins TRBV6-1 to TRBJ1-5; D not certain. Germline V CDR1 and CDR2: MNHNS, SASEGT. The CDR3 is made up of 13 amino acids. The CDR3, as DNA: TGTGCTAACACCGCTACGAACAATCAGCCCCAGCATTTT. Translated: CANTATNNQPQHF.

About this clonotype itself: One end of the junction fails to match germline, which may point to a read error. The chain employs TRBV29-1 and TRBJ2-7; TRBD1 might be the D (6 bases). Per the germline V gene, CDR1 is SQVTM and CDR2 is ANQGSEA. This CDR3 contains 12 residues. The CDR3 bases are TGCAACGCCCGGGACATCTCCTACGAGCAGTACTTT. Amino acid sequence: CNARDISYEQYF.

Remarks on this clonotype: At one end, the junction sequence differs from germline, possibly due to a read error. The J gene is TRBJ2-2, the V gene TRBV4-1; the D gene is possibly TRBD2 (5 bases). The CDR3 covers 15 residues. Germline V gives CDR1 MGHRA, CDR2 YSYEKL. The CDR3 reads CASSQVGSNVGELCF. Written as DNA, the CDR3 is TGCGCCAGCAGCCAAGTCGGCAGTAATGTCGGGGAGCTATGTTTT.

The rearrangement joins TRBV20-1 to TRBJ2-3; D is perhaps TRBD1 or TRBD2 (5 bases each). The CDR3 loop spans 15 amino acids. In germline, CDR1 is DFQATT, CDR2 SNEGSKA (reference sequence). Trimming shortened V by 3 bases and J by 1 base, and 14 bases separated the two germline ends. The CDR3 protein is CSARGPLAGTDTQYF. The CDR3 DNA follows: TGCAGTGCTAGGGGACCCCTCGCGGGCACAGATACGCAGTATTTT.

This clonotype was seen only a few times. V and J are TRBV5-1 and TRBJ2-3; 9 bases line up with TRBD1. After removal of 4 bases from V and 4 bases from J, the junction contained 4 bases not matched to a gene. Germline CDR1 is SGHRS and CDR2 is YFSETQ. This CDR3 spans 14 amino acids. This CDR3 is CASSLGQGPDTQYF. CDR3 DNA sequence: TGCGCCAGCAGCCTGGGACAGGGACCAGATACGCAGTATTTT.

This rearrangement joins TRBV11-1 to TRBJ1-4; 7 nucleotides match TRBD1. Germline values: CDR1 SGHAT, CDR2 FQDESV (reference sequence). The junction had 6 bases not matched to a gene; V was cut back by 5 bases and J by 6 bases. This CDR3 comprises 14 residues. CDR3 sequence: CASSPGTADEKLFF. The CDR3 nucleotides are TGTGCCAGCAGCCCCGGGACAGCCGATGAAAAACTGTTTTTT.

The chain couples TRBV11-1 to TRBJ2-1, with 13 positions matching TRBD2. In germline, CDR1 is SGHAT, CDR2 FQDESV (reference sequence). This CDR3 spans 18 amino acids. CDR3 sequence: CVISSESRTSGGGNEQFF. CDR3 coding DNA: TGTGTCATCAGTTCAGAATCGAGGACTAGCGGGGGTGGTAATGAGCAGTTCTTC.

Details on this clonotype: Because it lacks the conserved phenylalanine or tryptophan at the end, this CDR3 is likely a read error. The DNA is omitted, as the CDR3 cannot be located on it reliably, and the CDR3 follows TCRdb's listing. The V and J genes are TRBV6-2 or TRBV6-3 and TRBJ2-6; TRBD2 is the table's D call and was not checked against the DNA. CDR1 and CDR2 from the germline V gene are MNHEY and SVGEGT. The CDR3 is 18 residues long, ends included. The CDR3: CASSFTSGRIAGANVLTL.

This sequence joins TRBV6-6 and TRBJ2-2; D uncertain. Trimming cost V 8 bases and J 0 bases, with 7 bases left between them. Germline CDR1 reads MNHNY; CDR2 reads SVGAGI (reference sequence). The CDR3 spans 13 residues. CDR3 sequence: CASGTSNTGELFF. The DNA of the CDR3 is TGTGCCAGCGGTACTTCGAACACCGGGGAGCTGTTTTTT.

This clonotype was detected once. At one end the junction does not follow the germline gene, possibly because of a read error. The J gene is TRBJ2-7, the V gene TRBV6-5; D possibly uses TRBD1 or TRBD2 (5 bases each). The CDR3 totals 13 residues. From germline, CDR1 is MNHEY and CDR2 SVGAGI. CDR3: CASTRGASHEQYF. The DNA of the CDR3 is TGTGCTAGCACTAGGGGAGCATCCCACGAGCAGTACTTC.

The rearrangement joins TRBV6-2 or TRBV6-3 to TRBJ2-3; D is unresolved. The J call could be wrong; TRBJ1-5 is a better fit for the DNA end. Per germline, CDR1 MNHEY and CDR2 SVGEGT. The CDR3 covers 17 residues. The CDR3: CASSYSSSGRTQDTQHF. In DNA, the CDR3 is TGTGCCAGCAGTTACAGTTCTAGTGGGAGGACGCAAGATACGCAGCATTTT.

On this clonotype: One end of the junction does not line up with germline, which may come from a read error. This chain connects TRBV11-3 to TRBJ2-2; perhaps TRBD2 as D (6 bases). Germline CDR1 reads SGHNT; CDR2 reads YENEEA. This CDR3 has 16 residues. The DNA of the CDR3 is TGTGCCAGCAGCATAACCGCGGGAATGGTCACCTGGGAGCTGTTTTTT. Translation: CASSITAGMVTWELFF.

A note on this clonotype: Germline is not matched at one junction end, which may reflect a read error. The chain recombines TRBV6-1 with TRBJ2-3; 11 positions agree with TRBD2. Germline V lookup: CDR1 MNHNS, CDR2 SASEGT. The CDR3 consists of 15 residues. CDR3 residues: CASLSLLAGADTQCF. As DNA, the CDR3 is TGTGCCAGCTTATCGTTACTAGCGGGAGCAGATACGCAGTGTTTT.

On this clonotype: At one of its ends the junction is not consistent with the germline gene, which may arise from a read error. The rearrangement uses TRBV6-2 or TRBV6-3 and TRBJ2-7; D possibly corresponds to TRBD2 (6 bases). CDR1 is MNHEY and CDR2 is SVGEGT in the germline V gene. This CDR3 spans 14 amino acids. As DNA, the CDR3 is TGTGCCGACACCGAGGCGGGGAACTCCTGCGAGCAGTACTTC. It yields the protein CADTEAGNSCEQYF.

To note about this clonotype: Its ends do not fully match the called genes, so a read error is possible. V is TRBV10-1 and J is TRBJ2-1; D gene uncertain. Germline-derived CDR1 and CDR2 are WNHNN and SYGVQD (reference sequence). There are 15 residues in the CDR3. The CDR3 nucleotides read TGCTCCAGCAGTGAGTCAACCCGGAGCTACAGTGAGCAGTTCTTC. This codes for CSSSESTRSYSEQFF.